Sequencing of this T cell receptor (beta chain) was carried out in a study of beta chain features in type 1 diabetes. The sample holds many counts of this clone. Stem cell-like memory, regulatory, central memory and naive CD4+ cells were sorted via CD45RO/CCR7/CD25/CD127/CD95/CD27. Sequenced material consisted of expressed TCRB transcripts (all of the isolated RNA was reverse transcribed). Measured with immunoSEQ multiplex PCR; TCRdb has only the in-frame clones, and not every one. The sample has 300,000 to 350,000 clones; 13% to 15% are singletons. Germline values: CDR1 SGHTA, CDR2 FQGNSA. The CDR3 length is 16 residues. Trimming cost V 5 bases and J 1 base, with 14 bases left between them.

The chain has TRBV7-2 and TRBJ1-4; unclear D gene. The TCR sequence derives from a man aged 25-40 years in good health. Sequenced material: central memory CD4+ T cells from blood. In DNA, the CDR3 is TGTGCCAGCAGCCCCCAAGCGGCAGGAACTAATGAAAAACTGTTTTTT. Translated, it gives CASSPQAAGTNEKLFF. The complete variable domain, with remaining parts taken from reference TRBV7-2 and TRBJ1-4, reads GAGVSQSPSNKVTEKGKDVELRCDPISGHTALYWYRQSLGQGLEFLIYFQGNSAPDKSGLPSDRFSAERTGGSVSTLTIQRTQQEDSAVYLCASSPQAAGTNEKLFFGSGTQLSVL.